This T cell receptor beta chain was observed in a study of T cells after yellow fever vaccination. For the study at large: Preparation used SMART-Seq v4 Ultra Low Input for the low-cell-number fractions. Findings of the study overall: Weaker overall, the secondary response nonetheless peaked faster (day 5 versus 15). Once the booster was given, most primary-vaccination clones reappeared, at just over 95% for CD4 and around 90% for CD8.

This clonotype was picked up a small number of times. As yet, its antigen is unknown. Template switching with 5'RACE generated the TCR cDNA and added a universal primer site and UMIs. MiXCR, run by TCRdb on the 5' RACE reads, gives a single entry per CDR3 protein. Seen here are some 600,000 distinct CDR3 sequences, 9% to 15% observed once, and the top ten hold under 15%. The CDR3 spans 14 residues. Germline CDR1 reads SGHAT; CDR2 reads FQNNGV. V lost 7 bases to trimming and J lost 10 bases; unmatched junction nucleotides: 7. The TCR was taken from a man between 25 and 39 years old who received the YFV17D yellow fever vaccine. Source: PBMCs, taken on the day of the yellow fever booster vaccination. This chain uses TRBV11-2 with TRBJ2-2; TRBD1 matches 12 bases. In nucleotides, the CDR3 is TGTGCCAGCACCCAGGGACAGGGGGCCGTGGAGCTGTTTTTT. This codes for CASTQGQGAVELFF.